This T cell receptor (beta chain) originates from a study of radiotherapy plus CTLA-4 blockade in lung cancer. The V end lost 5 bases, the J end lost 3 bases, and 11 bases lay between the germline ends. The CDR3 is made up of 13 amino acids. Germline CDR1 is MNHEY and CDR2 is SMNVEV (reference sequence). As concerns this clone: What it binds is not known.

Whole-study findings and limits: The best predictor of response was reported to be early blood T cell clone dynamics, with interferon-beta.

Here immunoSEQ multiplex PCR was the method, and the copy in TCRdb shows in-frame clones only, minus some. The repertoire includes 95,000 to 150,000 clones, around 89% of them detected once, and just under 7% sits in the top ten. Material: peripheral blood, obtained from a patient treated with radiotherapy plus ipilimumab. This chain connects TRBV27 to TRBJ2-7; D remains ambiguous. The receptor comes from a human donor with non-small cell lung cancer that progressed on radiotherapy plus ipilimumab. The CDR3 bases are TGTGCCAGCAGTCTCCGATTTGGCTACGAGCAGTACTTC. This sequence encodes CASSLRFGYEQYF.